The sequence of this T cell receptor (gamma chain) was determined in a study of human gamma delta and Vdelta1 T cells (dated 2018 in TCRdb). Regarding the research as a whole: The study investigated Delta One T cells, Vd1+ gamma-delta T cells, as cytotoxic effectors against acute myeloid leukemia.

Worth noting for this clone: Which antigen it targets is not known. The junction differs from germline at one of its ends, possibly a read error.

The library was obtained by PCR. Sequenced on an Illumina MiSeq. Via CATT, TCRdb reprocessed the public reads, and rows with identical DNA were then joined. In all, the sample holds some 3,000 gamma-chain clones, and around 5.2% of those were seen once. In total, the top ten clones hold 13% of the sample. Taken from the germline V gene, the CDR1 and CDR2 loops are VENAVY and YDSYNSRV. Spanning cysteine to phenylalanine, the CDR3 consists of 12 amino acids. Only the CDR3 portion is preserved as DNA: 36 bases, with reading frame beginning at the first base. Recombination linked TRGV8 to TRGJ1 or TRGJ2. Sequences were obtained from naive CD27+ Vdelta1 gamma-delta T cells from blood. This TCR was recovered from a human donor in good health. The DNA sequence is given as TGTGCCACCTTGGATAGGCGGTATAGGAAACTCTTT. This encodes CATLDRRYRKLF.